This TCR beta chain was observed in a study of cytomegalovirus exposure and HLA in healthy donors. The V gene's germline CDR1 is SGHNT and CDR2 YYREEE (reference sequence). This CDR3 is 17 amino acids long. The V segment lost 4 bases and the J segment 6 bases; nucleotides outside the gene matches: 10. Assay used: immunoSEQ multiplex PCR; TCRdb lists only in-frame clones, some missing. Here the sample spans some 150,000 clones, approximately 86% being singletons. Study-wide results and caveats: While the bulk of TCR sequences proved rare, some public TCRs turned up in many donors. The study labeled 150 to 200 TCR beta chains cytomegalovirus-associated.

A note on this clone: What it binds is unknown.

The donors were in the approximately 120-subject validation cohort; that cohort was separate from the roughly 700-subject first cohort. Sequenced material: PBMCs. The chain joins TRBV5-4 to TRBJ2-1; 13 bases align to TRBD2. The clonotype was recovered from a man younger than 35 in good health and CMV-seropositive. DNA for the CDR3: TGTGCCAGCAGCCTTGGACTAGCGGGAGCGGGAGGCAATGAGCAGTTCTTC. This translates into CASSLGLAGAGGNEQFF.